The rows below give T cell receptor beta chains drawn from one sample of a study of T cell responses to AZD1222 COVID-19 vaccine. Assay: immunoSEQ multiplex PCR; the TCRdb copy retains only in-frame clones and omits some. The sample lists some 71,000 clones, roughly 84% seen once, with 8% to 10% in the top ten. This sample comprised peripheral blood, obtained on day 0 of AZD1222 vaccination. These receptors came from an adult in good health. The CDR3 runs from the conserved cysteine through the conserved F or W. The D gene is left open where the match is weak. Not every row has a clone size; where given, it reads once, few, many or a size class.

CDR3aa	CDR3nt	d_gene	v_gene	abundance	j_gene
CASSNLGVEQYF	TGTGCCAGCAGTAACTTAGGGGTCGAGCAGTACTTC	NA	TRBV6-5	NA	TRBJ2-7
CASSLLGLAADTQYF	TGCGCCAGCAGCCTACTAGGACTAGCCGCAGATACGCAGTATTTT	TRBD2	TRBV5-1	NA	TRBJ2-3
CASSLSSFGDTQYF	TGTGCCAGCAGCTTATCTTCGTTCGGAGATACGCAGTATTTT	NA	TRBV7-2	NA	TRBJ2-3
CASSSGMRTGELFF	TGTGCCAGCAGCTCCGGGATGCGGACCGGGGAGCTGTTTTTT	NA	TRBV28	once	TRBJ2-2
CASSQVRTEAFF	TGTGCCAGCAGCCAAGTAAGAACTGAAGCTTTCTTT	NA	TRBV3-1/TRBV3-2	NA	TRBJ1-1
CSVRWSSTEAFF	TGCAGCGTACGATGGTCTAGCACTGAAGCTTTCTTT	NA	TRBV29-1	few	TRBJ1-1
CASSDSRPALKYEQYF	TGTGCCAGCAGTGACTCCCGACCAGCGTTAAAATACGAGCAGTACTTC	NA	TRBV6-4	NA	TRBJ2-7
CASSKLVQGRPDTDTQYF	TGTGCCAGCAGCAAATTGGTACAGGGTAGACCGGACACAGATACGCAGTATTTT	NA	TRBV21-1	once	TRBJ2-3
CASSQVQTNTEAFF	TGTGCCAGCAGCCAAGTACAGACAAACACTGAAGCTTTCTTT	NA	TRBV3-1/TRBV3-2	NA	TRBJ1-1
CANDPYGYTF	TGCGCCAACGACCCATATGGCTACACCTTC	NA	TRBV10-2	few	TRBJ1-2
CASSLGTGKEKLFF	TGCGCCAGCAGCTTAGGGACAGGGAAGGAAAAACTGTTTTTT	TRBD1	TRBV5-1	NA	TRBJ1-4
CASSTGTGSGNTIYF	TGCGCCAGCAGCACAGGGACAGGCTCTGGAAACACCATATATTTT	TRBD1	TRBV5-1	NA	TRBJ1-3
CASRGEGQETQYF	TGTGCCAGCAGGGGGGAGGGCCAAGAGACCCAGTACTTC	TRBD2	TRBV9	NA	TRBJ2-5
CANPAGLEFCEQYF	TGTGCCAACCCAGCGGGACTAGAGTTTTGCGAGCAGTACTTC	TRBD2	TRBV11-3	NA	TRBJ2-7
CASSPRTVSTDTQYF	TGTGCCAGCAGTCCCCGAACGGTTAGCACAGATACGCAGTATTTT	NA	TRBV28	NA	TRBJ2-3
CASSYGRGDNSPLHF	TGTGCCAGCAGTTACGGCCGGGGCGATAATTCACCCCTCCACTTT	NA	TRBV6-5	NA	TRBJ1-6
CATRDPRETQYF	TGTGCTACCAGGGACCCCCGGGAGACCCAGTACTTC	NA	TRBV30	large	TRBJ2-5
CASNDVPGRLRAFF	TGTGCCAGTAATGACGTACCGGGGCGGCTAAGAGCTTTCTTT	NA	TRBV19	NA	TRBJ1-1
CASSLQGITGEQYF	TGTGCCAGCAGCCTACAGGGGATTACAGGCGAGCAGTACTTC	TRBD1	TRBV3-1/TRBV3-2	NA	TRBJ2-7
CASSGTSGETQYF	TGTGCCAGCAGTGGCACTAGTGGGGAGACCCAGTACTTC	NA	TRBV3-1/TRBV3-2	NA	TRBJ2-5
CANLRGAGDEKLFF	TGTGCCAACCTACGAGGGGCAGGGGATGAAAAACTGTTTTTT	NA	TRBV2	NA	TRBJ1-4
CASSFLDRMNTGELFF	TGTGCCAGCAGCTTCCTCGACAGGATGAACACCGGGGAGCTGTTTTTT	NA	TRBV5-6	NA	TRBJ2-2
CASLGYQGTPPSSYEQYF	TGTGCCAGCCTAGGCTACCAAGGGACACCCCCAAGCTCCTACGAGCAGTACTTC	NA	TRBV4-2	NA	TRBJ2-7
CASSLGEVSYEQYF	TGTGCCAGCAGCTTAGGCGAAGTCTCCTACGAGCAGTACTTC	NA	TRBV11-2	NA	TRBJ2-7
CAVAGQYNYGYTF	TGTGCCGTGGCCGGACAGTACAACTATGGCTACACCTTC	NA	TRBV6-5	NA	TRBJ1-2
CASSADVGSGEKLFF	TGCGCCAGCAGCGCCGACGTCGGATCGGGTGAAAAACTGTTTTTT	NA	TRBV5-1	NA	TRBJ1-4